Reported below is one TCR beta chain. The CDR3 is 12 amino acids. The V gene lost 7 bases and the J gene lost 4 bases, with 8 bases spanning the gap. Per germline, CDR1 MNHEY and CDR2 SVGAGI. The sample belongs to a study of blood T cell repertoires in COVID-19. Study summary: Specimens from acute and convalescent COVID-19 originated in the United States, Italy and Spain. Sources were T cells, B-cell-depleted T cells, or PBMCs; the material itself was cDNA or gDNA.

Original analysis: Reference gene primer amplification gave estimated nucleated cell counts. The repertoire was sequenced with immunoSEQ multiplex PCR; TCRdb's copy has only in-frame clones and lacks some. V, J and clone size derive from that table, while D and trimming were established from the DNA sequence. Of 140,000 to 150,000 clones in the sample, approximately 86% were seen once. What was sequenced was peripheral blood. The sequence was collected from a woman between 45 and 65 years old with acute or convalescent COVID-19. V gene TRBV6-5 combines with J gene TRBJ1-3, with D hard to call. The CDR3 DNA follows: TGTGCCAGCATTTCGTTGGGAAACACCATATATTTT. Translated: CASISLGNTIYF.